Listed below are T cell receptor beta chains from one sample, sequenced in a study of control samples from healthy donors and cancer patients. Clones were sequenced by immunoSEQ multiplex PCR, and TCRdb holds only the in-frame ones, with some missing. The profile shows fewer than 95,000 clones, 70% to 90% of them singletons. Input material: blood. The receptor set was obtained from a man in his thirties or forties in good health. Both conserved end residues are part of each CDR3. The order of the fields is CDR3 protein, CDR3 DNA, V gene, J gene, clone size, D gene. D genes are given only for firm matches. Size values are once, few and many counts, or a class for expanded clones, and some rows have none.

CDR3 protein: CAIGPAGTYEQYF; CDR3 DNA: TGTGCCATCGGCCCCGCAGGAACCTACGAGCAGTACTTC; V gene: TRBV10-3; J gene: TRBJ2-7; clone size: NA; D gene: NA
CDR3 protein: CASSRRTRGAGDTQYF; CDR3 DNA: TGTGCCAGCAGCCGACGGACGAGGGGGGCGGGAGATACGCAGTATTTT; V gene: TRBV14; J gene: TRBJ2-3; clone size: NA; D gene: NA
CDR3 protein: CASSPIFWGEYNEQFF; CDR3 DNA: TGTGCCAGCAGCCCCATTTTTTGGGGCGAGTACAATGAGCAGTTCTTC; V gene: TRBV11-3; J gene: TRBJ2-1; clone size: once; D gene: NA
CDR3 protein: CASSVTGETEAFF; CDR3 DNA: TGCGCCAGCAGCGTTACAGGGGAAACTGAAGCTTTCTTT; V gene: TRBV5-1; J gene: TRBJ1-1; clone size: NA; D gene: TRBD1
CDR3 protein: CSPRGYTF; CDR3 DNA: TGCAGTCCACGAGGCTACACCTTC; V gene: TRBV20-1; J gene: TRBJ1-2; clone size: NA; D gene: NA
CDR3 protein: CASSERQGAVYGYTF; CDR3 DNA: TGTGCCAGCAGTGAAAGACAGGGGGCGGTCTATGGCTACACCTTC; V gene: TRBV27; J gene: TRBJ1-2; clone size: NA; D gene: TRBD1
CDR3 protein: CSASRGGSTDTQYF; CDR3 DNA: TGCAGTGCTAGTCGGGGGGGGAGCACAGATACGCAGTATTTT; V gene: TRBV20-1; J gene: TRBJ2-3; clone size: NA; D gene: TRBD2
CDR3 protein: CASSLERYQETQYF; CDR3 DNA: TGTGCCAGCAGCTTAGAAAGATACCAAGAGACCCAGTACTTC; V gene: TRBV7-9; J gene: TRBJ2-5; clone size: NA; D gene: NA
CDR3 protein: CASSVAGGGAASYEQYF; CDR3 DNA: TGTGCCAGCAGCGTAGCTGGGGGAGGGGCCGCTTCCTACGAGCAGTACTTC; V gene: TRBV9; J gene: TRBJ2-7; clone size: NA; D gene: TRBD2
CDR3 protein: CASSGTRDSYEQYF; CDR3 DNA: TGTGCCAGCAGTGGGACCCGGGACAGTTACGAGCAGTACTTC; V gene: TRBV2; J gene: TRBJ2-7; clone size: NA; D gene: TRBD1
CDR3 protein: CASSSGTDYGYTF; CDR3 DNA: TGTGCCAGCAGTTCCGGGACAGACTATGGCTACACCTTC; V gene: TRBV28; J gene: TRBJ1-2; clone size: NA; D gene: TRBD1
CDR3 protein: CASRPQGGGLYEQYF; CDR3 DNA: TGTGCCAGCAGGCCCCAGGGCGGGGGCCTCTACGAGCAGTACTTC; V gene: TRBV6-4; J gene: TRBJ2-7; clone size: once; D gene: NA
CDR3 protein: CASRSLYEQYF; CDR3 DNA: TGTGCCAGCAGGTCCCTCTACGAGCAGTACTTC; V gene: TRBV28; J gene: TRBJ2-7; clone size: few; D gene: NA
CDR3 protein: CASSPRTGGFHEQYF; CDR3 DNA: TGTGCCAGCAGCCCCCGGACAGGGGGCTTTCACGAGCAGTACTTC; V gene: TRBV9; J gene: TRBJ2-7; clone size: NA; D gene: TRBD1
CDR3 protein: CASSLGLGYGYTF; CDR3 DNA: TGTGCCAGCAGTTTAGGCTTAGGGTATGGCTACACCTTC; V gene: TRBV28; J gene: TRBJ1-2; clone size: NA; D gene: NA
CDR3 protein: CAWRGQGLAGWISYNEQFF; CDR3 DNA: TGTGCCTGGAGGGGGCAGGGACTAGCGGGGTGGATATCCTACAATGAGCAGTTCTTC; V gene: TRBV30; J gene: TRBJ2-1; clone size: NA; D gene: TRBD2
CDR3 protein: CASSWGANVLTF; CDR3 DNA: TGTGCCAGCAGTTGGGGGGCCAACGTCCTGACTTTC; V gene: TRBV12-3/TRBV12-4; J gene: TRBJ2-6; clone size: few; D gene: NA
CDR3 protein: CASSPGNNRVGDEKLFF; CDR3 DNA: TGCGCCAGCAGCCCGGGTAATAACAGGGTCGGTGATGAAAAACTGTTTTTT; V gene: TRBV5-1; J gene: TRBJ1-4; clone size: NA; D gene: NA
CDR3 protein: CASSGLSGGLNQPQHF; CDR3 DNA: TGTGCCAGCAGTGGCCTTAGTGGTGGTCTAAATCAGCCCCAGCATTTT; V gene: TRBV6-1; J gene: TRBJ1-5; clone size: NA; D gene: NA
CDR3 protein: CAISEGRGSTEAFF; CDR3 DNA: TGTGCCATCAGTGAGGGCAGGGGGTCCACTGAAGCTTTCTTT; V gene: TRBV10-3; J gene: TRBJ1-1; clone size: once; D gene: TRBD1
CDR3 protein: CASSITGSSSPLHF; CDR3 DNA: TGTGCCAGTAGTATTACAGGCTCCTCTTCACCCCTCCACTTT; V gene: TRBV19; J gene: TRBJ1-6; clone size: NA; D gene: NA
CDR3 protein: CASSKGPSQETQYF; CDR3 DNA: TGCGCCAGCAGCAAGGGACCCTCCCAAGAGACCCAGTACTTC; V gene: TRBV5-1; J gene: TRBJ2-5; clone size: NA; D gene: NA
CDR3 protein: CASSLGGASYNEQFF; CDR3 DNA: TGTGCCAGCAGCTTAGGGGGGGCCTCCTACAATGAGCAGTTCTTC; V gene: TRBV7-8; J gene: TRBJ2-1; clone size: NA; D gene: NA
CDR3 protein: CASSLVGTYEQYF; CDR3 DNA: TGTGCCAGCAGCTTGGTTGGGACCTACGAGCAGTACTTC; V gene: TRBV5-8; J gene: TRBJ2-7; clone size: NA; D gene: NA
CDR3 protein: CASSWQGDSYNSPLHF; CDR3 DNA: TGTGCCAGCAGTTGGCAGGGAGACTCCTATAATTCACCCCTCCACTTT; V gene: TRBV27; J gene: TRBJ1-6; clone size: NA; D gene: NA
CDR3 protein: CASSASGQTYNEQFF; CDR3 DNA: TGCGCCAGCAGCGCCTCGGGACAAACCTACAATGAGCAGTTCTTC; V gene: TRBV5-1; J gene: TRBJ2-1; clone size: NA; D gene: NA
CDR3 protein: CASSPTRGMNTEAFF; CDR3 DNA: TGTGCCAGCAGCCCCACCCGGGGGATGAACACTGAAGCTTTCTTT; V gene: TRBV11-1; J gene: TRBJ1-1; clone size: NA; D gene: NA
CDR3 protein: CAWSVRHPEAFF; CDR3 DNA: TGTGCCTGGAGTGTCCGTCACCCTGAAGCTTTCTTT; V gene: TRBV30; J gene: TRBJ1-1; clone size: NA; D gene: NA
CDR3 protein: CASSLSGREKLFF; CDR3 DNA: TGTGCCAGCAGCTTAAGCGGGCGTGAAAAACTGTTTTTT; V gene: TRBV11-2; J gene: TRBJ1-4; clone size: NA; D gene: NA